This T cell receptor (beta chain) was identified in a study of T cell clonotyping in hematopoietic cell transplantation. Clones were sequenced by immunoSEQ multiplex PCR, and TCRdb holds only the in-frame ones, with some missing. The table has some 5,000 clones, approximately 89% seen once. General observations from the study: Cells were unsorted, so CD4 and CD8 contributions were not separated. After transplant, recipient diversity fell while pathologically expanded clonotypes grew through day 180.

This CDR3 is built from 16 residues. Germline CDR1 is LGHNA and CDR2 is YSLEER. V was cut by 1 base and J by 0 bases, with 13 bases left in between. Of note for this clone: Its antigen is undetermined.

The sequenced sample was peripheral blood mononuclear cells, obtained 100 days after allogeneic stem cell transplant. V is TRBV4-3 and J is TRBJ2-7, with D perhaps given as TRBD1 or TRBD2 (5 bases each). This TCR came from a male patient aged 70 to 80 who had an allogeneic stem cell transplant from an unrelated donor, so T cells may come from the graft donor. Some clones in this sample may be carry-over from other donors' samples. In DNA, the CDR3 is TGCGCCAGCAGCCAAGTCTGGGACCCGAGCTCCTACGAGCAGTACTTC. The encoded protein is CASSQVWDPSSYEQYF.